The 10 T cell receptor beta chains given below trace back to one sample, sequenced in a study of CD8 T cells in Susac syndrome. Random-hexamer reverse transcription was applied to roughly 0.5 to 1 ug RNA. TCRdb reprocessed the immunoSEQ multiplex PCR reads with MiXCR, giving one entry per CDR3 protein. This sample has approximately 180,000 distinct CDR3 sequences, with around 95% found just once. The specimen sequenced was CD4+ T cells from PBMCs. The receptors stem from a human donor with multiple sclerosis.

The chain employs TRBV6-6 and TRBJ2-5; D is undetermined. V gave up 2 bases and J gave up 7 bases, with 5 bases separating them. This CDR3 comprises 11 residues. Germline assignment: CDR1 MNHNY and CDR2 SVGAGI (reference sequence). The CDR3 sequence: CASSYDATQYF. CDR3 DNA sequence: TGTGCCAGCAGTTACGATGCGACCCAGTACTTC.

This clonotype was observed a single time. The V and J genes are TRBV11-2 and TRBJ2-1, with 9 bases lining up with TRBD2. V shed 5 bases, J shed 1 base, and the junction held 9 bases outside the gene matches. The CDR3 totals 17 residues. Germline V gene sequence: CDR1 SGHAT, CDR2 FQNNGV. The CDR3 is CASSQGRRGGSYNEQFF. DNA of the CDR3: TGTGCCAGCAGCCAGGGGCGGCGGGGGGGATCCTACAATGAGCAGTTCTTC.

The chain carries TRBV20-1 and TRBJ1-1; D is uncertain. The V and J ends lost 5 bases and 3 bases respectively, with 4 bases between them. CDR1 is DFQATT and CDR2 is SNEGSKA in the germline V gene (reference sequence). The CDR3 covers 10 residues. DNA of the CDR3: TGCAGTGCTCCGTACACTGAAGCTTTCTTT. As protein: CSAPYTEAFF.

The chain carries TRBV7-3 and TRBJ2-6; D tentatively reads TRBD1 or TRBD2 (5 bases each). The V end was cut by 1 base, the J end by 0 bases, with 13 bases between. The CDR3 length is 18 residues. Germline CDR1 and CDR2: SGHTA and FQGTGA. The CDR3 here is CASSLRGITPSGANVLTF. Written as DNA, the CDR3 is TGTGCCAGCAGCTTAAGGGGGATCACGCCCTCTGGGGCCAACGTCCTGACTTTC.

This sequence joins TRBV12-5 and TRBJ2-3; D ambiguous. V was shortened by 0 bases and J by 7 bases, with 11 bases between the two germline ends. Germline V gives CDR1 LGHNT, CDR2 FRNRAP. CDR3 size: 14 residues. CDR3 residues: CASGLVQRANTQYF. DNA for the CDR3: TGTGCTAGTGGTTTGGTACAAAGGGCAAATACGCAGTATTTT.

The V and J genes are TRBV7-3 and TRBJ2-1, with 8 bases identical to TRBD2. The junction had 8 bases not matched to a gene; V was cut back by 5 bases and J by 5 bases. Germline CDR1 and CDR2: SGHTA and FQGTGA. The CDR3 loop spans 15 amino acids. The chain's CDR3 is CASSPPDSGNNEQFF. The CDR3 DNA reads as TGTGCCAGCAGCCCTCCGGATAGCGGGAACAATGAGCAGTTCTTC.

The V gene is TRBV29-1, the J gene TRBJ1-1, with unresolved D. The germline V gene has CDR1 SQVTM and CDR2 ANQGSEA. The CDR3 consists of 12 residues. Trimming cost V 6 bases and J 3 bases, with 11 bases left between them. The CDR3, as DNA: TGCAGCGTCATTCCCCTACACACTGAAGCTTTCTTT. Amino acid sequence: CSVIPLHTEAFF.

V gene TRBV20-1 combines with J gene TRBJ2-5; 9 nucleotides match TRBD2. This CDR3 has 14 residues. Germline CDR1 is DFQATT and CDR2 is SNEGSKA (reference sequence). Unmatched junction bases numbered 6, after V lost 5 bases and J lost 2 bases. CDR3 residues: CSAEAGGRQETQYF. For the CDR3, the DNA is TGCAGTGCTGAAGCGGGGGGCCGACAAGAGACCCAGTACTTC.

The chain recombines TRBV9 with TRBJ2-1, with D possibly being TRBD1 or TRBD2 (6 bases each). Germline CDR1 SGDLS, CDR2 YYNGEE. The V gene lost 4 bases and the J gene lost 9 bases, with 20 bases spanning the gap. CDR3 length: 15 amino acids. The CDR3 is CASSQTFSGAGEQFF. CDR3 coding DNA: TGTGCCAGCAGCCAGACCTTTTCGGGGGCGGGTGAGCAGTTCTTC.

The rearrangement joins TRBV9 to TRBJ2-7; a possible D gene is TRBD2 (6 bases). V gave up 3 bases and J gave up 7 bases, with 23 bases separating them. CDR3 length: 16 amino acids. CDR1 SGDLS and CDR2 YYNGEE come from the germline V gene. CDR3 sequence reads: CASSGSPGPREEEQYF. The CDR3, as DNA: TGTGCCAGCAGCGGGAGCCCAGGGCCAAGGGAGGAGGAGCAGTACTTC.